These T cell receptor beta chains were read from a single sample in a study of T cells in Graves' hyperthyroidism and ophthalmopathy. TCRdb ran MiXCR on the multiplex PCR reads and lists one entry per CDR3 protein. The sample records 550,000 to 800,000 distinct CDR3 sequences, about 16% being singletons. Specimen: blood. These receptors were collected from a man aged 18 to 29 with Graves' hyperthyroidism. CDR3s include the opening cysteine and the closing phenylalanine or tryptophan. Each record gives: D gene, V gene, J gene, clone size, CDR3 DNA, CDR3 protein. The D gene is left open where the match is weak. Size tells how often a clone was seen (once, few, many) or the class of an expanded clone, and some rows leave it out.

d_call: TRBD2; v_call: TRBV12-3/TRBV12-4; j_call: TRBJ2-2; clone_size: many; cdr3_nt: TGTGCCAGCAACCGTGCGGGGGGCGGGGAGCTGTTTTTT; cdr3_aa: CASNRAGGGELFF
d_call: TRBD1; v_call: TRBV5-1; j_call: TRBJ2-1; clone_size: NA; cdr3_nt: TGCGCCAGCAGCCCACGACATCCCGGGACAGGGGCACGTGAGCAGTTCTTC; cdr3_aa: CASSPRHPGTGAREQFF
d_call: TRBD1; v_call: TRBV3-1; j_call: TRBJ1-1; clone_size: many; cdr3_nt: TGTGCCAGCAGCCCTGGGACAGTTAAAGCTTTCTTT; cdr3_aa: CASSPGTVKAFF
d_call: NA; v_call: TRBV27; j_call: TRBJ1-2; clone_size: many; cdr3_nt: TGTGCCAGCAGTTTATTTGGGCAGGGTTACGGCTACACCTTC; cdr3_aa: CASSLFGQGYGYTF
d_call: NA; v_call: TRBV6-1; j_call: TRBJ2-3; clone_size: many; cdr3_nt: TGTGCCAGCAGCCCCTCGATCAGAGTGGATACGCAGTATTTT; cdr3_aa: CASSPSIRVDTQYF
d_call: TRBD2; v_call: TRBV7-8; j_call: TRBJ2-3; clone_size: many; cdr3_nt: TGTGCCAGCAGCTTCGAGCGGGAGACCGGAATTTGGGATACGCAGTATTTT; cdr3_aa: CASSFERETGIWDTQYF
d_call: NA; v_call: TRBV6-1; j_call: TRBJ2-5; clone_size: many; cdr3_nt: TGTGCCAGCAGTCGTGGACAGCTATACCAAGAGACCCAGTACTTC; cdr3_aa: CASSRGQLYQETQYF
d_call: NA; v_call: TRBV28; j_call: TRBJ1-2; clone_size: many; cdr3_nt: TGTGCCAGCACCTTCGGGCAGCGAGGCTACACCTTC; cdr3_aa: CASTFGQRGYTF
d_call: TRBD2; v_call: TRBV30; j_call: TRBJ2-1; clone_size: few; cdr3_nt: TGTGCCTGGAGTGAGATAGTGGGAGGGCTCAGTGAGCAGTTCTTC; cdr3_aa: CAWSEIVGGLSEQFF
d_call: NA; v_call: TRBV19; j_call: TRBJ2-7; clone_size: once; cdr3_nt: TGTGCCAGTAGTATCCCGGCCCAGCCCCCCTACGAGCAGTACTTC; cdr3_aa: CASSIPAQPPYEQYF
d_call: TRBD2; v_call: TRBV9; j_call: TRBJ2-1; clone_size: few; cdr3_nt: TGTGCCAGCAGCGTAGGTCCCTCCGGGACTAGCGGGAGCGATGAGCAGTTCTTC; cdr3_aa: CASSVGPSGTSGSDEQFF
d_call: NA; v_call: TRBV19; j_call: TRBJ1-5; clone_size: many; cdr3_nt: TGTGCCAGTAGTCCCTACACCATAGGCCAGCCCCAGCATTTT; cdr3_aa: CASSPYTIGQPQHF
d_call: NA; v_call: TRBV28; j_call: TRBJ2-1; clone_size: many; cdr3_nt: TGTGCCAGCAGTTTAGATAGGAGGGACATTTACAATGAGCAGTTCTTC; cdr3_aa: CASSLDRRDIYNEQFF
d_call: TRBD1; v_call: TRBV28; j_call: TRBJ1-5; clone_size: NA; cdr3_nt: TGTGCCAGCAGAATCCGGACAGGCCAGCCCCAGCATTTT; cdr3_aa: CASRIRTGQPQHF
d_call: NA; v_call: TRBV3-1; j_call: TRBJ2-7; clone_size: many; cdr3_nt: TGTGCCAGCAGCCAAGCTAGCGAGCAGTACTTC; cdr3_aa: CASSQASEQYF
d_call: TRBD1; v_call: TRBV7-3; j_call: TRBJ1-6; clone_size: once; cdr3_nt: TGTGCCAGCAGCTTAATGCAGGGGGGGGGATCACCCCTCCACTTT; cdr3_aa: CASSLMQGGGSPLHF
d_call: NA; v_call: TRBV18; j_call: TRBJ1-5; clone_size: many; cdr3_nt: TGTGCCAGCTCACCGGGGAGGGGTTCTAGCAATCAGCCCCAGCATTTT; cdr3_aa: CASSPGRGSSNQPQHF
d_call: TRBD1; v_call: TRBV10-3; j_call: TRBJ2-2; clone_size: few; cdr3_nt: TGTACCATCAGTAGACAGGGGTCGAACACCGGGGAGCTGTTTTTT; cdr3_aa: CTISRQGSNTGELFF
d_call: TRBD1; v_call: TRBV7-9; j_call: TRBJ2-7; clone_size: many; cdr3_nt: TGTGCCAGCAGCTTAGTCAGGCCCGGGACAGAACTCTACGAGCAGTACTTC; cdr3_aa: CASSLVRPGTELYEQYF
d_call: NA; v_call: TRBV5-1; j_call: TRBJ1-2; clone_size: NA; cdr3_nt: TGCGCCAGCAGCGAGGGCTTAGGAGGGGGCTATGGCTACACCTTC; cdr3_aa: CASSEGLGGGYGYTF
d_call: TRBD1; v_call: TRBV5-1; j_call: TRBJ2-7; clone_size: few; cdr3_nt: TGCGCCAGCAGCTCTCAGGGACAGACCGAGCAGTACTTC; cdr3_aa: CASSSQGQTEQYF
d_call: NA; v_call: TRBV7-2; j_call: TRBJ2-7; clone_size: NA; cdr3_nt: TGTGCCAGCAGCTTGGAACAGGACTACGAGCAGTACTTC; cdr3_aa: CASSLEQDYEQYF
d_call: NA; v_call: TRBV18; j_call: TRBJ1-4; clone_size: NA; cdr3_nt: TGTGCCAGCTCACCGAGGCAGATGGAAAAACTGTTTTTT; cdr3_aa: CASSPRQMEKLFF
d_call: NA; v_call: TRBV18; j_call: TRBJ2-1; clone_size: many; cdr3_nt: TGTGCCAGCTTACTAACTTTAGGAAACAATGAGCAGTTCTTC; cdr3_aa: CASLLTLGNNEQFF
d_call: NA; v_call: TRBV6-1; j_call: TRBJ2-1; clone_size: NA; cdr3_nt: TGTGCCAGCAGCCGGATGGGGGGTGGCGTGGAGCAGTTCTTC; cdr3_aa: CASSRMGGGVEQFF
d_call: NA; v_call: TRBV15; j_call: TRBJ2-6; clone_size: few; cdr3_nt: TGTGCCACCAGCCCCCCCCCGGCCGGAATATCTGGGGCCAACGTCCTGACTTTC; cdr3_aa: CATSPPPAGISGANVLTF
d_call: TRBD1; v_call: TRBV2; j_call: TRBJ1-2; clone_size: many; cdr3_nt: TGTGCCAGCAACGAGGGACAGGGGGGAGGCTACACCTTC; cdr3_aa: CASNEGQGGGYTF
d_call: TRBD1; v_call: TRBV11-2; j_call: TRBJ2-5; clone_size: many; cdr3_nt: TGTGCCAGCAGCACCGTCGGACAGGTCCAAGAGACCCAGTACTTC; cdr3_aa: CASSTVGQVQETQYF
d_call: NA; v_call: TRBV18; j_call: TRBJ1-1; clone_size: many; cdr3_nt: TGTGCCAGCTCACAGGGGTTTGGTAGGAACACTGAAGCTTTCTTT; cdr3_aa: CASSQGFGRNTEAFF
d_call: NA; v_call: TRBV7-9; j_call: TRBJ2-2; clone_size: few; cdr3_nt: TGTGCCAGCAGTTTCCGGACCTCAGCCGGGGAGCTGTTTTTT; cdr3_aa: CASSFRTSAGELFF
d_call: TRBD1; v_call: TRBV27; j_call: TRBJ2-3; clone_size: few; cdr3_nt: TGTGCCAGCAGTTTCGGGCCGGGGTGGAACTCGAAAGGGACAGGTACGCAGTATTTT; cdr3_aa: CASSFGPGWNSKGTGTQYF
d_call: NA; v_call: TRBV28; j_call: TRBJ2-3; clone_size: NA; cdr3_nt: TGTGCCAGCAGTTTACCCAGAAGACCGGGGCCGGGCTTTACAGATACGCAGTATTTT; cdr3_aa: CASSLPRRPGPGFTDTQYF
d_call: NA; v_call: TRBV18; j_call: TRBJ2-7; clone_size: many; cdr3_nt: TGTGCCAGCTCACCAAGCGAATCCGGGCACGAGCAGTACTTC; cdr3_aa: CASSPSESGHEQYF
d_call: TRBD1; v_call: TRBV18; j_call: TRBJ1-1; clone_size: many; cdr3_nt: TGTGCCAGCTCACGACAGGGGGTGAACACTGAAGCTTTCTTT; cdr3_aa: CASSRQGVNTEAFF
d_call: TRBD1; v_call: TRBV19; j_call: TRBJ1-3; clone_size: NA; cdr3_nt: TGTGCCAGTAGTATAAGACAGGGGAACGGGGGAAACACCATATATTTT; cdr3_aa: CASSIRQGNGGNTIYF
d_call: TRBD2; v_call: TRBV28; j_call: TRBJ2-3; clone_size: many; cdr3_nt: TGTGCCAGCAGTTTAGGACTAGCGGGAGGAAATCCCACAGATACGCAGTATTTT; cdr3_aa: CASSLGLAGGNPTDTQYF
d_call: TRBD1; v_call: TRBV29-1; j_call: TRBJ1-2; clone_size: NA; cdr3_nt: TGCAGCGTCGTACAGGGGGGCCCTGGCTACACCTTC; cdr3_aa: CSVVQGGPGYTF
d_call: TRBD2; v_call: TRBV2; j_call: TRBJ2-3; clone_size: many; cdr3_nt: TGTGCCAGCATTAGGGCTCTGTCCGGGAGGACAGATACGCAGTATTTT; cdr3_aa: CASIRALSGRTDTQYF
d_call: NA; v_call: TRBV28; j_call: TRBJ2-5; clone_size: many; cdr3_nt: TGTGCCAGCAGTTTCCCCTCCAGAGAAGAGACCCAGTACTTC; cdr3_aa: CASSFPSREETQYF
d_call: NA; v_call: TRBV3-1; j_call: TRBJ1-1; clone_size: many; cdr3_nt: TGTGCCAGCAGCCGGCAATCTGAAGCTTTCTTT; cdr3_aa: CASSRQSEAFF
d_call: TRBD1; v_call: TRBV12-3/TRBV12-4; j_call: TRBJ2-7; clone_size: many; cdr3_nt: TGTGCCAGCAGTTCCCTAACCGGGACAGGGGATTCCTACGAGCAGTACTTC; cdr3_aa: CASSSLTGTGDSYEQYF
d_call: NA; v_call: TRBV19; j_call: TRBJ1-4; clone_size: NA; cdr3_nt: TGTGCCAGTATAAACAGCGGTTCAACTAATGAAAAACTGTTTTTT; cdr3_aa: CASINSGSTNEKLFF
d_call: NA; v_call: TRBV20-1; j_call: TRBJ2-5; clone_size: many; cdr3_nt: TGCAGTATAGGGAGAGAGACCCAGTACTTC; cdr3_aa: CSIGRETQYF
d_call: NA; v_call: TRBV18; j_call: TRBJ1-5; clone_size: many; cdr3_nt: TGTGCCAGCTCACCGGACAGAAATCAGCCCCAGCATTTT; cdr3_aa: CASSPDRNQPQHF
d_call: TRBD2; v_call: TRBV7-3; j_call: TRBJ2-3; clone_size: NA; cdr3_nt: TGTGCCAGCAGCTCGGGGGGGCCATACACAGATACGCAGTATTTT; cdr3_aa: CASSSGGPYTDTQYF
d_call: NA; v_call: TRBV24-1; j_call: TRBJ1-5; clone_size: few; cdr3_nt: TGTGCCACCAGTGATTTGCAGGGGCCCCAGCATTTT; cdr3_aa: CATSDLQGPQHF
d_call: NA; v_call: TRBV24-1; j_call: TRBJ2-2; clone_size: many; cdr3_nt: TGTGCCTCCGACGGCGGAGTCACCGGGGAGCTGTTTTTT; cdr3_aa: CASDGGVTGELFF
d_call: NA; v_call: TRBV29-1; j_call: TRBJ1-4; clone_size: NA; cdr3_nt: TGCAGCGTTGACGCCCCAGGGAGGACTAATGAAAAACTGTTTTTT; cdr3_aa: CSVDAPGRTNEKLFF
d_call: TRBD1; v_call: TRBV15; j_call: TRBJ2-7; clone_size: NA; cdr3_nt: TGTGCCACCAGCAGACAGGGACAGGGGTACGAGCAGTACTTC; cdr3_aa: CATSRQGQGYEQYF
d_call: NA; v_call: TRBV4-1; j_call: TRBJ2-7; clone_size: NA; cdr3_nt: TGCGCCAGCAGCCTCGAGAACGGAGCCTACGAGCAGTACTTC; cdr3_aa: CASSLENGAYEQYF
d_call: TRBD1; v_call: TRBV20-1; j_call: TRBJ2-1; clone_size: NA; cdr3_nt: TGCAGTGCCACCACACCGGGACAGGGGTTATACAATGAGCAGTTCTTC; cdr3_aa: CSATTPGQGLYNEQFF
d_call: TRBD2; v_call: TRBV25-1; j_call: TRBJ2-5; clone_size: NA; cdr3_nt: TGTGCCAGCAGTAGGGGACTAGCAGAGACCCAGTACTTC; cdr3_aa: CASSRGLAETQYF
d_call: NA; v_call: TRBV7-3; j_call: TRBJ2-3; clone_size: many; cdr3_nt: TGTGCCAGCAGCCCATTGGGAGACCGGGACTTCCGCACAGATACGCAGTATTTT; cdr3_aa: CASSPLGDRDFRTDTQYF
d_call: TRBD1; v_call: TRBV7-9; j_call: TRBJ1-2; clone_size: few; cdr3_nt: TGTGCCAGCAGCTTACTTCCCGGGACAGAGAATAACTATGGCTACACCTTC; cdr3_aa: CASSLLPGTENNYGYTF